This T cell receptor beta chain was identified during a study of cytomegalovirus exposure and HLA in healthy donors. This clone was seen once. Germline CDR1 and CDR2: SGHNT and YYREEE (reference sequence). The CDR3 is 15 amino acids. Trimming stripped 4 bases from V and 0 bases from J, with 11 bases between. The assay was immunoSEQ multiplex PCR, and TCRdb's table has in-frame clones only and misses some. The sample holds some 170,000 clones, approximately 96% seen once. This chain connects TRBV5-4 to TRBJ2-1; possible D gene TRBD2, 5 bases. Specimen: PBMCs. This receptor was taken from a young woman in good health and CMV-seronegative. CDR3 sequence: CASSNPGDSYNEQFF. CDR3 nucleotide sequence: TGTGCCAGCAGCAACCCCGGGGACTCCTACAATGAGCAGTTCTTC.